A single sample is the source of the 3 T cell receptor beta chains below, sequenced in a study of blood T cell repertoires in COVID-19. Profiled with immunoSEQ multiplex PCR; TCRdb holds only in-frame clones, not every one. The repertoire holds over 200,000 clones, with about 93% as singletons. Sequencing input: peripheral blood. These receptors came from a man aged 55 to 70 with COVID-19, enrolled during active disease.

The chain has TRBV28 and TRBJ1-1; TRBD1 is a possible D gene (5 bases). CDR3 length: 13 amino acids. Germline values: CDR1 MDHEN, CDR2 SYDVKM. V dropped 8 bases and J dropped 1 base, with 11 bases sitting between them. CDR3 loop: CASEGQGNTEAFF. CDR3 DNA sequence: TGTGCCAGCGAAGGGCAGGGGAACACTGAAGCTTTCTTT. Together with reference TRBV28 and TRBJ1-1, the CDR3 gives the full variable domain: DVKVTQSSRYLVKRTGEKVFLECVQDMDHENMFWYRQDPGLGLRLIYFSYDVKMKEKGDIPEGYSVSREKKERFSLILESASTNQTSMYLCASEGQGNTEAFFGQGTRLTVV.

This chain uses TRBV19 with TRBJ2-1, with 7 bases that match TRBD2. The V gene end was trimmed by 9 bases and the J gene end by 2 bases; junction bases not matched to a gene: 7. The CDR3 spans 14 residues. The germline CDR1 and CDR2 sequences are LNHDA and SQIVND (reference sequence). The CDR3 loop reads CASTTGGPYNEQFF. CDR3 bases: TGTGCCAGCACGACGGGGGGACCCTACAATGAGCAGTTCTTC.

The CDR3 is CASSLLTQSARSTF. CDR3 DNA sequence: TGTGCCAGCAGCTTGTTAACCCAATCTGCGAGGAGCACCTTC. This chain uses TRBV11-2 with TRBJ1-2; D gene unclear. This CDR3 is 14 amino acids long. Trimming removed 3 bases at V and 13 bases at J, with 21 bases between. Germline CDR1 is SGHAT and CDR2 is FQNNGV.